Listed below are T cell receptor beta chains from one sample, sequenced in a study of shared clonotypes between healthy human individuals. Sequencing was performed with immunoSEQ multiplex PCR; in TCRdb, only in-frame clones are kept and a portion is missing. Of 2 million to 3 million clones listed, 93% are singletons. Sequencing input: naive CD4+ T cells from PBMCs. The receptors shown here come from a man aged 18 to 29 in good health. Some clones in this sample may be carry-over from other donors' samples. Each CDR3 is given with its conserved first and last residue. The D gene is left open where the match is weak. Clone size is given for some rows only: seen once, a few or many times, or a class if the clone is expanded.

clone size	V gene	D gene	J gene	CDR3 DNA	CDR3 protein
NA	TRBV10-3	TRBD1	TRBJ1-2	TGTGCCATCAGTCCGGGACAGGGATATTATGGCTACACCTTC	CAISPGQGYYGYTF
NA	TRBV6-5	NA	TRBJ1-1	TGTGCCAGCCGACAGTCGAACACTGAAGCTTTCTTT	CASRQSNTEAFF
once	TRBV5-1	NA	TRBJ2-7	TGCGCCAGCAGCCCCTCGGGCCCGACCTACGAGCAGTACTTC	CASSPSGPTYEQYF
NA	TRBV5-1	TRBD1	TRBJ2-7	TGCGCCAGCACCCTTAACACGGGACAGGGGGCGGGCGAGCAGTACTTC	CASTLNTGQGAGEQYF
NA	TRBV6-1	NA	TRBJ1-5	TGTGCCAGCGTTCTAGGCGGGGGCAGGCAGCCCCAGCATTTT	CASVLGGGRQPQHF
NA	TRBV27	NA	TRBJ2-6	TGTGCCAGCAGTTTATTGGTAGGGTCCGGGGCCAACGTCCTGACTTTC	CASSLLVGSGANVLTF
NA	TRBV4-2	TRBD2	TRBJ2-7	TGTGCCAGCAGCCAAGTCGGACTAGCGGGAAATGACGAGCAGTACTTC	CASSQVGLAGNDEQYF
NA	TRBV6-6	TRBD2	TRBJ2-7	TGTGCCAGCAGTCTAAGACTAGCTGATTCCTACGAGCAGTACTTC	CASSLRLADSYEQYF
NA	TRBV6-6	NA	TRBJ1-1	TGTGCCAGCAGTTATGATCGGGACCCAAAGAACACTGAAGCTTTCTTT	CASSYDRDPKNTEAFF
NA	TRBV7-2	TRBD2	TRBJ2-7	TGTGCCAGCAGCTTAGGGAGCGGGATCTCCTACGAGCAGTACTTC	CASSLGSGISYEQYF
few	TRBV10-3	NA	TRBJ1-1	TGTGCCATCAGCTCGAGGACGGATACTGAAGCTTTCTTT	CAISSRTDTEAFF
once	TRBV5-1	NA	TRBJ1-1	TGCGCCAGCAGCTTCCAGGACTCTACAAGGGGTGAAGCTTTCTTT	CASSFQDSTRGEAFF
NA	TRBV5-1	NA	TRBJ2-2	TGCGCCAGCAGCGGGATGCCGGGACGGGTGAACACCGGGGAGCTGTTTTTT	CASSGMPGRVNTGELFF
NA	TRBV5-1	TRBD2	TRBJ2-1	TGCGCCAGCAGCTACCTAGCGGGAGCGGATGAGCAGTTCTTC	CASSYLAGADEQFF
NA	TRBV5-4	TRBD2	TRBJ2-7	TGTGCCAGCAGCTGGACTAGCGGGAGGGCCTACGAGCAGTACTTC	CASSWTSGRAYEQYF
NA	TRBV7-9	NA	TRBJ1-1	TGTGCCAGCATCCTAACCGGAGGGATGAACACTGAAGCTTTCTTT	CASILTGGMNTEAFF
NA	TRBV6-6	NA	TRBJ2-3	TGTGCCACAGCACCCCCGGTCAGCACAGATACGCAGTATTTT	CATAPPVSTDTQYF
NA	TRBV10-3	NA	TRBJ1-6	TGTGCCATCAGTGGGGCAGGGGATTCACCCCTCCACTTT	CAISGAGDSPLHF